This T cell receptor beta chain was identified during a study of molecular identifiers for immune sequencing clone quantification. Study findings and constraints: With a barcode shared among identical TCR molecules, highly expanded clone sizes could be underestimated.

Library preparation followed earlier protocols using designated TCR primers. TCRdb redid the calling of the PCR reads with MiXCR, one entry per CDR3 protein. The sample lists hundreds of thousands of distinct CDR3 sequences, roughly 27% occurring once. CDR1 is MNHEY, CDR2 SVGAGI, per germline. V lost 3 bases and J 7 bases, leaving 9 bases between the germline ends. The CDR3 contains 12 residues. This clonotype was recorded once. The antigen is unknown. The clonotype originates from a human donor in good health. Some libraries in this study had Jurkat cell RNA spiked in. The rearrangement joins TRBV6-5 to TRBJ1-1, with D possibly TRBD1 on 5 matching bases. Sequenced material: naive CD8+ T cells from blood, with Jurkat cell RNA spiked in. Stated subset: FACS-sorted CD8+CD4-CCR7+CD45RA+ naive T cells. CDR3 protein: CASSYGAVEAFF. CDR3 DNA: TGTGCCAGCAGTTATGGGGCAGTTGAAGCTTTCTTT.